A single sample is the source of the 6 T cell receptor beta chains below, sequenced in a study of molecular identifiers for immune sequencing clone quantification. One entry per CDR3 protein, called by TCRdb with MiXCR from the PCR reads. The repertoire includes about half a million distinct CDR3 sequences, 20% to 25% of them detected once, and approximately 0.8% sits in the top ten. Sequencing used naive CD8+ T cells from blood, with Jurkat cell RNA spiked in. Subset here: FACS-sorted CD8+CD4-CCR7+CD45RA+ naive T cells. These receptors were taken from a human donor in good health. Some libraries in this study had Jurkat cell RNA spiked in.

This clonotype was observed at least ten times. The genes are TRBV20-1 and TRBJ2-4; 14 positions agree with TRBD2. CDR1 and CDR2 from the germline V gene are DFQATT and SNEGSKA (reference sequence). This CDR3 spans 19 amino acids. With V trimmed by 3 bases and J by 0 bases, 10 bases remained unmatched. CDR3 loop: CSASPGTSGSGIAKNIQYF. The CDR3 nucleotides read TGCAGTGCTAGCCCCGGGACTAGCGGGAGCGGGATAGCCAAAAACATTCAGTACTTC.

This clonotype was seen repeatedly, ten times or more. This chain joins TRBV30 and TRBJ1-1; a weak D match, TRBD1 (5 bases). CDR3 length: 14 amino acids. CDR1 is GTSNPN, CDR2 SVGIG, per germline (reference sequence). V lost 6 bases, J lost 7 bases, and 21 bases lay in between. The CDR3 nucleotides are TGTGCCTGTTCCCTGGCAGGGTTGGGTTTTGAAGCTTTCTTT. This sequence encodes CACSLAGLGFEAFF. The entire variable domain, with the rest obtained from reference TRBV30 and TRBJ1-1, is as follows: SQTIHQWPATLVQPVGSPLSLECTVEGTSNPNLYWYRQAAGRGLQLLFYSVGIGQISSEVPQNLSASRPQDRQFILSSKKLLLSDSGFYLCACSLAGLGFEAFFGQGTRLTVV.

About this clonotype: The junction departs from germline at one end; a sequencing error may be responsible. V usage is TRBV19 and J usage is TRBJ2-7; the match to TRBD1 covers 8 bases. The length of the CDR3 is 14 residues. Looked up from germline, CDR1 is LNHDA and CDR2 is SQIVND (reference sequence). The CDR3, as DNA: TGTGCCAGTAGCTATGCAGGACAGGGCTACGAGCGGTACTTC. It is translated as CASSYAGQGYERYF.

This clonotype came up a few times. Germline is not matched at one junction end, which may reflect a read error. This chain joins TRBV5-3 and TRBJ2-7, with 7 bases matching TRBD1. TRBV5-3 is an ORF, and what it does is uncertain. This CDR3 contains 16 residues. The CDR3 here is CASSLGARDRKYEQYF. The CDR3 bases are TGTGCCAGCAGCTTGGGGGCTAGGGACAGAAAATACGAGCAGTACTTC.

A note on this clonotype: A single base separates this from a much larger clone, so it may be a read error. This chain links TRBV6-1 with TRBJ1-1, with D unclear. CDR1 and CDR2 from the germline V gene are MNHNS and SASEGT. The CDR3 extends over 14 amino acids. CDR3: CASSEAGGYTEALF. The CDR3 nucleotides are TGTGCCAGCAGTGAAGCGGGAGGTTACACTGAAGCTCTCTTT.

This clonotype was observed at least ten times. The rearrangement joins TRBV5-4 to TRBJ1-5; D gene ambiguous. The V and J ends lost 3 bases and 4 bases respectively, with 5 bases between them. CDR1 is SGHNT, CDR2 YYREEE, per germline (reference sequence). This CDR3 spans 12 amino acids. The CDR3 loop is CASSWENQPQHF. The CDR3 coding sequence is TGTGCCAGCAGCTGGGAAAATCAGCCCCAGCATTTT.